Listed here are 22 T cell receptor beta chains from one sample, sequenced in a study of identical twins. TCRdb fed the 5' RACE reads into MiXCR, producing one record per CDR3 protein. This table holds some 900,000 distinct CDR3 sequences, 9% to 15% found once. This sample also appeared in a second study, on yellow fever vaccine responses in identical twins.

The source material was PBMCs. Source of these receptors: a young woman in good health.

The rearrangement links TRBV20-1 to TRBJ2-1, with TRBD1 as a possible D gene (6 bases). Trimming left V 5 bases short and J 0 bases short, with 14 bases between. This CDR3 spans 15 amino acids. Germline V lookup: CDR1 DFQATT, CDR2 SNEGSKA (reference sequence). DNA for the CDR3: TGCAGTGCTTTAGAAGGGGGAAGCTCCTACAATGAGCAGTTCTTC. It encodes CSALEGGSSYNEQFF.

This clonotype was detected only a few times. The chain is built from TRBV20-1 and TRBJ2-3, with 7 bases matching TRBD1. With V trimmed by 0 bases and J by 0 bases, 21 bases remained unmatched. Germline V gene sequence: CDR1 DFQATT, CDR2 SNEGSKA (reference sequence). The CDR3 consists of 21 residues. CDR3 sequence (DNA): TGCAGTGCTAGAGATAATTTAGGAACGCCGGGACAGCGGACGAGCACAGATACGCAGTATTTT. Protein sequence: CSARDNLGTPGQRTSTDTQYF.

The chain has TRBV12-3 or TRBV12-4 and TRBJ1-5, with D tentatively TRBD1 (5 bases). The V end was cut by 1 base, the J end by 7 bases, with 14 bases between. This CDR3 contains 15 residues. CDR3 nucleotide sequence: TGTGCCAGCAGTTTAGATCTCAAGGGGCGGCAGCCCCAGCATTTT. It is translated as CASSLDLKGRQPQHF.

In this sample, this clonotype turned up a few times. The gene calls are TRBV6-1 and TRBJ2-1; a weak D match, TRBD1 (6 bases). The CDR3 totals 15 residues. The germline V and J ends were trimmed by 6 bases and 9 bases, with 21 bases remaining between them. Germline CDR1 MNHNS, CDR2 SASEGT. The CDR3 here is CASSQQGLGATEQFF. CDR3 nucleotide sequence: TGTGCCAGCAGCCAACAGGGTCTAGGTGCGACTGAGCAGTTCTTC.

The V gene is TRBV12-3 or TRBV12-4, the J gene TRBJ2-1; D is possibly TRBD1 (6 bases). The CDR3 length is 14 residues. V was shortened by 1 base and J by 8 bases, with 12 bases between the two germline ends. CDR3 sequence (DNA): TGTGCCAGCAGTTTAGGGCCAGGGGTTCATGAGCAGTTCTTC. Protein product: CASSLGPGVHEQFF.

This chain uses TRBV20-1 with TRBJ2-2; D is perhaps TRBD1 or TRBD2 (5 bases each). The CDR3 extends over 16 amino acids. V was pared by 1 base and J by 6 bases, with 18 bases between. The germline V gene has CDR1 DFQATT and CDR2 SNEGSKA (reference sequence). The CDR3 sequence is CSARAMGRPFPGELFF. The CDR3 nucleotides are TGCAGTGCTAGAGCAATGGGACGCCCTTTCCCCGGGGAGCTGTTTTTT.

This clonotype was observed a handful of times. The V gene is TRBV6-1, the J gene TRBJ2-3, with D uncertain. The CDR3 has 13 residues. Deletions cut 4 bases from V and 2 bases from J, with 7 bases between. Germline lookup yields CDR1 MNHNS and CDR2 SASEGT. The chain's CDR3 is CASSAWPTDTQYF. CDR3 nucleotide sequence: TGTGCCAGCAGTGCTTGGCCCACAGATACGCAGTATTTT.

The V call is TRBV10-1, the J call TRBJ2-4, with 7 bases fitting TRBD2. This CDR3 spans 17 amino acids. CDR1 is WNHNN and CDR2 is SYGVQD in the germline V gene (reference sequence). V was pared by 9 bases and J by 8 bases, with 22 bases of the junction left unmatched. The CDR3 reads CASVIGGFEIVGHIQYF. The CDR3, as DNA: TGCGCCAGTGTGATCGGGGGGTTTGAGATTGTTGGTCACATTCAGTACTTC.

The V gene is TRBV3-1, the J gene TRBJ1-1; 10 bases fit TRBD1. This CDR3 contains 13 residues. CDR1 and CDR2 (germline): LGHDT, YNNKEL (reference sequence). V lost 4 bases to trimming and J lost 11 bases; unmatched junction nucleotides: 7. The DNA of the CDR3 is TGTGCCAGCAGCCCCCACAGACAGGGGGCCGCTTTCTTT. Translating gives CASSPHRQGAAFF.

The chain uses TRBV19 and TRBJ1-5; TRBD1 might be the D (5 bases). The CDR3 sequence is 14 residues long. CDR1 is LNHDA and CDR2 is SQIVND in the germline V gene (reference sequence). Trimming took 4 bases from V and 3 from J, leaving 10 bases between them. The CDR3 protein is CASSKAGPNQPQHF. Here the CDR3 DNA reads TGTGCCAGTAGTAAGGCAGGGCCCAATCAGCCCCAGCATTTT.

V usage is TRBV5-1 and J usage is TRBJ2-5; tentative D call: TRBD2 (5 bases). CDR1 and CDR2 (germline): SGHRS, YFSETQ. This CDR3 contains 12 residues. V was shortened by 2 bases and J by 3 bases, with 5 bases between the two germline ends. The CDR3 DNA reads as TGCGCCAGCAGCTTTAGCGAAGAGACCCAGTACTTC. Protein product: CASSFSEETQYF.

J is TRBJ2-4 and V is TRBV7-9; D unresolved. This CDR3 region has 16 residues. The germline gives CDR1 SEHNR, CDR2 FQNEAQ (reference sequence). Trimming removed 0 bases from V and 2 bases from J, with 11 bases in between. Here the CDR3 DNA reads TGTGCCAGCAGCTTAGCGATATCGGAGACCAAAAACATTCAGTACTTC. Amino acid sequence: CASSLAISETKNIQYF.

This CDR3 is CASTDGGAYNSPLHF. CDR3 nucleotide sequence: TGTGCCAGCACCGACGGGGGGGCCTATAATTCACCCCTCCACTTT. This sequence joins TRBV11-2 and TRBJ1-6; the D gene is possibly TRBD1 (5 bases). Between the trimmed V and J ends, which lost 7 bases and 2 bases, there was a span of 12 bases. The CDR3 extends over 15 amino acids. Germline assignment: CDR1 SGHAT and CDR2 FQNNGV.

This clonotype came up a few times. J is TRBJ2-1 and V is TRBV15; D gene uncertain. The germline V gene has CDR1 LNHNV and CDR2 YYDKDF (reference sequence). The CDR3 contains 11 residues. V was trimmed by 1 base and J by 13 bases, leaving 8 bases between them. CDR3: CATSRGQDQFF. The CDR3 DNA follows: TGTGCCACCAGCAGAGGTCAGGACCAGTTCTTC.

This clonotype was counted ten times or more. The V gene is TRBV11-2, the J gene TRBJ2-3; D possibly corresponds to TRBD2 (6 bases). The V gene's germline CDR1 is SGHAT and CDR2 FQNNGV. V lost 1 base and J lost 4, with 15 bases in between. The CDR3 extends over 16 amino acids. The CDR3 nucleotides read TGTGCCAGCAGCTTAGTGCTAGCGCTCACGGCAGATACGCAGTATTTT. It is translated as CASSLVLALTADTQYF.

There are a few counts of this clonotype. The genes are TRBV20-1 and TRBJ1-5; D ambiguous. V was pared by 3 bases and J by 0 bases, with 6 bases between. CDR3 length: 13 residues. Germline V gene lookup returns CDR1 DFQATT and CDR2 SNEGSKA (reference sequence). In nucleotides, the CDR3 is TGCAGTGCTAGCGGAAATAGCAATCAGCCCCAGCATTTT. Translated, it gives CSASGNSNQPQHF.

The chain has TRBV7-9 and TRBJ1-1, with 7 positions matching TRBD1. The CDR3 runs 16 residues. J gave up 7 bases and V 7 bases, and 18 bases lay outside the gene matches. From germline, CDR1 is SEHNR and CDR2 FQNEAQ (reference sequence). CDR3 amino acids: CASTTRGYGREIEAFF. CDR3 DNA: TGTGCCAGCACCACCAGGGGGTACGGCAGGGAGATTGAAGCTTTCTTT.

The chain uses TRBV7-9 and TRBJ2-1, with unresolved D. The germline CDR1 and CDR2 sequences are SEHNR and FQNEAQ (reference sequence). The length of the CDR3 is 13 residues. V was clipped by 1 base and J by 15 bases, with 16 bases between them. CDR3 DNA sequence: TGTGCCAGCAGCTTAGGGGATCGAGTGAAGGGGTTCTTC. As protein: CASSLGDRVKGFF.

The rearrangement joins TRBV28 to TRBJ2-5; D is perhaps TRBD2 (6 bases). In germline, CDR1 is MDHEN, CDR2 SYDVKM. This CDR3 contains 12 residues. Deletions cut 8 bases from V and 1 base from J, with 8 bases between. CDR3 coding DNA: TGTGCCAGCGCTAGCGTCCAAGAGACCCAGTACTTC. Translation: CASASVQETQYF.

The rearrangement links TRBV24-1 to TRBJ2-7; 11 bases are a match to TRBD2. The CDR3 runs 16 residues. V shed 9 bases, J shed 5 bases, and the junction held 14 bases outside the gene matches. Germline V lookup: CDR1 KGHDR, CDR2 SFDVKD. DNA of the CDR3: TGTGCCACCGATCAGTCGGTAGCGGGAGGGCCTGACGAGCAGTACTTC. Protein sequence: CATDQSVAGGPDEQYF.

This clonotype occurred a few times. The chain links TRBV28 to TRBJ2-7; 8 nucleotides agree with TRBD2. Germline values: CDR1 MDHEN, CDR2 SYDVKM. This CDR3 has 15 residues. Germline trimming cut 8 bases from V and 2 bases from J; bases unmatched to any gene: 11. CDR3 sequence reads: CASGDNQAGAYEQYF. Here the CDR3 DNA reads TGTGCCAGCGGGGACAACCAAGCGGGAGCCTACGAGCAGTACTTC. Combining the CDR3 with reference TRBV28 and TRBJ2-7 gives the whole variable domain DVKVTQSSRYLVKRTGEKVFLECVQDMDHENMFWYRQDPGLGLRLIYFSYDVKMKEKGDIPEGYSVSREKKERFSLILESASTNQTSMYLCASGDNQAGAYEQYFGPGTRLTVT.

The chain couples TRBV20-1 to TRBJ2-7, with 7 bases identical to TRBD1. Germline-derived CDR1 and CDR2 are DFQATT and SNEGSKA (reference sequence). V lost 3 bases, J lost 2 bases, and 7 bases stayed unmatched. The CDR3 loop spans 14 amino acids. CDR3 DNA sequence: TGCAGTGCTAGGGTGACAGGGTTAACCTACGAGCAGTACGTC. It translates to CSARVTGLTYEQYV.